Below, 25 T cell receptor beta chains from the same sample are listed, as sequenced in a study of blood T cells in healthy people across ages (dated by TCRdb to 2014 to 2015). The library was obtained by 5' RACE. Sequencing was carried out with an Illumina HiSeq 2500. A second PCR of about 6 to 12 cycles was run with a J-beta primer mix and a sample-barcoded 5' primer. TCRdb reprocessing: public reads trimmed at Q25 with fastp, clones called with MiXCR, in-frame beta chains kept. Every CDR3 protein is listed once, alongside the most common genes and DNA of its rows. This sample is represented by hundreds of thousands of distinct CDR3 sequences; roughly 32% of them were singletons. Roughly 14% of the sample rests with the top ten. Sequencing used blood. These receptors came from a woman of 80 years or more in good health. Donor details come from another sample of the same person, matched by shared clones.

This clonotype was counted ten times or more. The V call is TRBV5-4, the J call TRBJ1-2; D is uncertain. CDR1 SGHNT and CDR2 YYREEE come from the germline V gene (reference sequence). CDR3 length equals 15 residues. Between the trimmed V and J ends, which lost 0 bases and 1 base, there was a span of 10 bases. The CDR3 loop is CASSLEGRLNYGYTF. As DNA, the CDR3 is TGTGCCAGCAGCTTGGAGGGCAGGCTTAACTATGGCTACACCTTC. The whole variable domain, filled in from reference TRBV5-4 and TRBJ1-2, reads ETGVTQSPTHLIKTRGQQVTLRCSSQSGHNTVSWYQQALGQGPQFIFQYYREEENGRGNFPPRFSGLQFPNYSSELNVNALELDDSALYLCASSLEGRLNYGYTFGSGTRLTVV.

A word on this clonotype: This may arise from a read error, as a much more abundant clone is one base away. CDR3 in DNA: TGCGCCAGCGGCCATGATGCAAATAAACAGAGGAACACTGAAGCTTTCTTT. Its protein product is CASGHDANKQRNTEAFF. J is TRBJ1-1 and V is TRBV5-1; D ambiguous. This CDR3 contains 17 residues. Trimming pared 7 bases from V and 1 base from J, leaving 23 bases between. CDR1 and CDR2 from the germline V gene are SGHRS and YFSETQ.

This clonotype came up a few times. This sequence joins TRBV10-3 and TRBJ2-5; 12 bases are a match to TRBD2. The germline gives CDR1 ENHRY, CDR2 SYGVKD. Trimming at V came to 9 bases and at J to 9 bases, leaving 11 bases not matched to a gene. There are 14 residues in the CDR3. CDR3 sequence (DNA): TGTGCCATGGCTAGCGGGGGGGCCTCGTATCCCCAGTACTTC. Translation: CAMASGGASYPQYF.

This clonotype was counted ten times or more. V gene TRBV6-6 combines with J gene TRBJ1-2, with 9 bases matching TRBD1. The CDR3 covers 15 residues. Germline values: CDR1 MNHNY, CDR2 SVGAGI (reference sequence). Losses at the gene ends were 6 bases for V and 7 bases for J; bases not matched to a gene: 12. In DNA, the CDR3 is TGTGCCAGCAGGCAGGGGATCGACAGGGGGGGTGGCTACACCTTC. This sequence encodes CASRQGIDRGGGYTF.

This clonotype has a count of ten or more. The chain carries TRBV5-1 and TRBJ2-3, with D uncertain. The CDR3 contains 13 residues. CDR1 is SGHRS and CDR2 is YFSETQ in the germline V gene. Trimming took off 3 bases at V and 6 bases at J, with 11 bases between the two ends. CDR3 protein: CASSSLFSDTQYF. The CDR3 coding sequence is TGCGCCAGCAGCTCGCTGTTCAGTGATACGCAGTATTTT.

The CDR3 sequence is CASSSRSQSNTQYF. CDR3 bases: TGTGCCAGCAGCTCGAGGTCTCAGTCAAATACGCAGTATTTT. This chain links TRBV7-2 with TRBJ2-3; D not resolved. The CDR3 runs 14 residues. Deletions cut 4 bases from V and 7 bases from J, with 15 bases between. CDR1 SGHTA and CDR2 FQGNSA come from the germline V gene.

V is TRBV20-1 and J is TRBJ2-7, with D hard to call. CDR1 and CDR2 from the germline V gene are DFQATT and SNEGSKA (reference sequence). Trimming removed 7 bases from V and 0 bases from J, with 10 bases in between. This CDR3 region has 12 residues. The CDR3 sequence: CSVPTNSYEQYF. The CDR3 nucleotides read TGCAGTGTGCCTACTAACTCCTACGAGCAGTACTTC.

This clonotype was counted between two and nine times. This may stem from a read error, because a much larger clone lies one nucleotide away. The chain employs TRBV20-1 and TRBJ2-3, with 12 bases matching TRBD2. Trimming took 5 bases from V and 5 from J; bases not matched to a gene: 11. Germline V gene lookup returns CDR1 DFQATT and CDR2 SNEGSKA (reference sequence). This CDR3 contains 16 residues. In nucleotides, the CDR3 is TGCAGTGCTGGGAAGCCTAGCGGGGGGGATAAAGATACGCAGTATTTT. It codes for CSAGKPSGGDKDTQYF.

This clonotype has ten or more counts. The V call is TRBV20-1, the J call TRBJ1-5, with D perhaps TRBD1 (6 bases). V gave up 6 bases and J gave up 7 bases, with 19 bases separating them. Germline-derived CDR1 and CDR2 are DFQATT and SNEGSKA (reference sequence). The CDR3 loop spans 14 amino acids. The CDR3 coding sequence is TGCAGTGCCCGGGGACACGGCGTACGGCAGCCCCAGCATTTT. As protein: CSARGHGVRQPQHF.

The gene calls are TRBV5-1 and TRBJ1-1, with D perhaps matching TRBD1 (5 bases). CDR1 SGHRS and CDR2 YFSETQ come from the germline V gene. CDR3 length equals 14 residues. V lost 0 bases and J 3 bases, leaving 9 bases between the germline ends. DNA of the CDR3: TGCGCCAGCAGCTTGGGGGCAGGGCACACTGAAGCTTTCTTT. This encodes CASSLGAGHTEAFF.

This clonotype was observed a few times. The DNA of the CDR3 is TGTGCCTGGAGTGAACGGGCCAATAATTCACCCCTCCACTTT. This sequence encodes CAWSERANNSPLHF. The chain links TRBV30 to TRBJ1-6; D gene unclear. V was clipped by 1 base and J by 5 bases, with 9 bases between them. The CDR3 contains 14 residues. Germline loops: CDR1 GTSNPN, CDR2 SVGIG (reference sequence).

J is TRBJ1-2 and V is TRBV7-2; TRBD1 aligns across 8 bases. Germline loops: CDR1 SGHTA, CDR2 FQGNSA. The CDR3 is made up of 15 amino acids. V shed 4 bases and J 8 bases; nucleotides not matched to a gene: 12. The CDR3 bases are TGTGCCAGCAGCTCCGGGACAGGAGGGGTTGGAGGCTACACCTTC. This codes for CASSSGTGGVGGYTF. Combining the CDR3 with reference TRBV7-2 and TRBJ1-2 gives the whole variable domain GAGVSQSPSNKVTEKGKDVELRCDPISGHTALYWYRQSLGQGLEFLIYFQGNSAPDKSGLPSDRFSAERTGGSVSTLTIQRTQQEDSAVYLCASSSGTGGVGGYTFGSGTRLTVV.

Ten or more counts support this clonotype. This chain connects TRBV27 to TRBJ2-7; tentative D call: TRBD1 (5 bases). The ends were cut back, 0 bases at V and 1 base at J, with 13 bases in the middle. This CDR3 spans 16 amino acids. CDR1 and CDR2 (germline): MNHEY, SMNVEV (reference sequence). CDR3 protein: CASSLSKGVVSYEQYF. The CDR3 bases are TGTGCCAGCAGTTTATCGAAAGGGGTTGTGTCCTACGAGCAGTACTTC.

The chain links TRBV11-2 to TRBJ2-5; D may be TRBD2 (6 bases). CDR1 SGHAT and CDR2 FQNNGV come from the germline V gene. Trimming stripped 5 bases from V and 0 bases from J, with 22 bases between. The CDR3 is 18 residues long. The CDR3 nucleotides read TGTGCCAGCAGCCAATTCGGCCGGCGGGGTTCGTACCAAGAGACCCAGTACTTC. Its protein product is CASSQFGRRGSYQETQYF.

This clonotype has a handful of counts. Since a much larger clone is just one base distant, this may be a read error. The genes are TRBV28 and TRBJ2-7; the match to TRBD1 covers 9 bases. The CDR3 sequence is 15 residues long. Germline V gives CDR1 MDHEN, CDR2 SYDVKM. The CDR3 region has the DNA TGTGCCAGCAGTCCGACGGGGACAGGGCCCTCGGAGCGGTACTTC. Protein product: CASSPTGTGPSERYF.

Ten or more counts support this clonotype. The gene calls are TRBV20-1 and TRBJ1-2; TRBD1 matches 9 bases. The CDR3 length is 16 residues. In germline, CDR1 is DFQATT, CDR2 SNEGSKA (reference sequence). The junction had 14 bases not matched to a gene; V was cut back by 1 base and J by 8 bases. CDR3 protein: CSARVWGQGAGGGYTF. DNA of the CDR3: TGCAGTGCTAGAGTTTGGGGACAGGGTGCTGGTGGAGGCTACACCTTC.

At least ten counts were recorded for this clonotype. This rearrangement joins TRBV7-9 to TRBJ2-1; D is unclear. This CDR3 region has 14 residues. Germline V CDR1 and CDR2: SEHNR, FQNEAQ (reference sequence). Deletions cut 5 bases from V and 8 bases from J, with 16 bases between. The CDR3 loop reads CASSPRAAAHEQFF. CDR3 bases: TGTGCCAGCAGCCCCCGGGCGGCAGCTCATGAGCAGTTCTTC.

The chain carries TRBV7-2 and TRBJ2-1, with 8 bases that match TRBD2. Germline V gives CDR1 SGHTA, CDR2 FQGNSA. The V gene end was trimmed by 2 bases and the J gene end by 8 bases; junction bases not matched to a gene: 11. The length of the CDR3 is 16 residues. The CDR3 DNA reads TGTGCCAGCAGCTTACGGGGGAGGACTAGCTCCGATGAGCAGTTCTTC. Its translation is CASSLRGRTSSDEQFF. The full variable domain, completed using reference TRBV7-2 and TRBJ2-1, is GAGVSQSPSNKVTEKGKDVELRCDPISGHTALYWYRQSLGQGLEFLIYFQGNSAPDKSGLPSDRFSAERTGGSVSTLTIQRTQQEDSAVYLCASSLRGRTSSDEQFFGPGTRLTVL.

This clonotype has a count of ten or more. This sequence joins TRBV5-1 and TRBJ2-2; perhaps TRBD1 as D (5 bases). V shed 4 bases and J shed 7 bases, with 17 bases lying between them. The CDR3 sequence is 15 residues long. CDR1 is SGHRS, CDR2 YFSETQ, per germline. The CDR3 bases are TGCGCCAGCAGCCGTCAGGGCCCGTGGGGCGGGGAGCTGTTTTTT. Translated, it gives CASSRQGPWGGELFF.

DNA of the CDR3: TGTGCCAGCAGCGTAGCCGGGACAGGTAACTACGAGCAGTACTTC. As protein: CASSVAGTGNYEQYF. The chain links TRBV9 to TRBJ2-7, with 8 bases that match TRBD1. The length of the CDR3 is 15 residues. Unmatched junction bases numbered 5, after V lost 0 bases and J lost 3 bases. The germline V gene encodes CDR1 SGDLS and CDR2 YYNGEE.

This clonotype was recorded many times. This chain links TRBV20-1 with TRBJ2-5, with TRBD2 as a possible D gene (6 bases). The CDR3 contains 13 residues. Looked up from germline, CDR1 is DFQATT and CDR2 is SNEGSKA (reference sequence). V lost 5 bases and J lost 1, with 11 bases in between. The CDR3 protein is CSAAGGAQETQYF. The DNA for the CDR3 is TGCAGTGCTGCGGGCGGGGCCCAAGAGACCCAGTACTTC.

In its sample, this clonotype was seen many times. J is TRBJ2-1 and V is TRBV9; TRBD2 agrees at 12 bases. The CDR3 totals 16 residues. CDR1 and CDR2 (germline): SGDLS, YYNGEE. The V gene end was trimmed by 4 bases and the J gene end by 8 bases; junction bases not matched to a gene: 10. The CDR3, as DNA: TGTGCCAGCAGCTCGTTGACTAGCGGGGGTCGGGATGAGCAGTTCTTC. Amino acids: CASSSLTSGGRDEQFF.

Regarding this clonotype: Since a much larger clone is just one base distant, this may be a read error. This rearrangement joins TRBV7-9 to TRBJ2-3; D possibly uses TRBD1 or TRBD2 (6 bases each). Germline CDR1 and CDR2: SEHNR and FQNEAQ (reference sequence). The CDR3 extends over 16 amino acids. CDR3 sequence reads: CANSSLGLEGGDTQYF. The DNA for the CDR3 is TGTGCCAACAGCTCCCTGGGGCTCGAGGGGGGAGATACGCAGTATTTT.

V and J are TRBV5-6 and TRBJ2-2; D perhaps matches TRBD1 (5 bases). Trimming left V 2 bases short and J 1 base short, with 12 bases between. The germline gives CDR1 SGHDT, CDR2 YYEEEE. The CDR3 contains 16 residues. The CDR3, as DNA: TGTGCCAGCAGCTTTCAGGGTTACCGGAACACCGGGGAGCTGTTTTTT. This codes for CASSFQGYRNTGELFF. Combining the CDR3 with reference TRBV5-6 and TRBJ2-2 gives the whole variable domain DAGVTQSPTHLIKTRGQQVTLRCSPKSGHDTVSWYQQALGQGPQFIFQYYEEEERQRGNFPDRFSGHQFPNYSSELNVNALLLGDSALYLCASSFQGYRNTGELFFGEGSRLTVL.

In this sample, this clonotype turned up a few times. The V gene is TRBV7-9, the J gene TRBJ2-1; TRBD2 aligns across 8 bases. The length of the CDR3 is 15 residues. The germline CDR1 and CDR2 sequences are SEHNR and FQNEAQ (reference sequence). The trim removed 5 bases at V and 6 bases at J, leaving 9 bases unmatched. The CDR3 here is CASSPTGGPLNEQFF. Here the CDR3 DNA reads TGTGCCAGCAGCCCCACGGGGGGGCCGCTCAATGAGCAGTTCTTC.